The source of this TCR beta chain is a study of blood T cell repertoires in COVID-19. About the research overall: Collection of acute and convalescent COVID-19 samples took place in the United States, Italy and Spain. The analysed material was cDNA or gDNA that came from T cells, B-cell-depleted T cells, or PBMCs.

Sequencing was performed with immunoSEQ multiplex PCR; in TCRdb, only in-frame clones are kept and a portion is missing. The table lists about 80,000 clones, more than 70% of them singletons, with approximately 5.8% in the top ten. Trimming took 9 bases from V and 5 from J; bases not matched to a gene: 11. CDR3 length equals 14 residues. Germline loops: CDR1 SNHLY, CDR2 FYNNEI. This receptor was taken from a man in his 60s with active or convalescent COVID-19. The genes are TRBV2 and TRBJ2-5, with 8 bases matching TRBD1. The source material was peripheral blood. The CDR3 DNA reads TGTGCCAGAGATAAGACAGGGGTCAGTGAGACCCAGTACTTC. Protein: CARDKTGVSETQYF.